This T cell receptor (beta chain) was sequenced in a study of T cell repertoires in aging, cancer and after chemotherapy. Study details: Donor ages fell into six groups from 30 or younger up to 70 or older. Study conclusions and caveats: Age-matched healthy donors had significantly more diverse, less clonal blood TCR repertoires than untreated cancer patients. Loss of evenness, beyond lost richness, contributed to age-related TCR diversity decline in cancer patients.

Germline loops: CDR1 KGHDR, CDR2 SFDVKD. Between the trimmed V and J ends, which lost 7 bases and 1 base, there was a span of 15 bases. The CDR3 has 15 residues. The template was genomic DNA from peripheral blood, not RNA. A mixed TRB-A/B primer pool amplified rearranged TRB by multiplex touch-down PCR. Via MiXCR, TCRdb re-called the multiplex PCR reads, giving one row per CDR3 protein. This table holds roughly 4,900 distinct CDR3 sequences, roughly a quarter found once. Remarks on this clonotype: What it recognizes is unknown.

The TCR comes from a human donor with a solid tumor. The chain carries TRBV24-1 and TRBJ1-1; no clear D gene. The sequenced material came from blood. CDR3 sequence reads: CATRGMEAGNTEAFF. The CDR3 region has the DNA TGTGCCACCAGGGGCATGGAGGCGGGGAACACTGAAGCTTTCTTT.